These 10 T cell receptor beta chains came from one sample sequenced in a study of blood T cell repertoires in COVID-19 (dated by TCRdb to about 2020). The library was generated by the immunoSEQ multiplex PCR assay. TCRdb obtained this table from immuneACCESS and retained in-frame rearrangements with V and J assigned. These tables miss some clones; where compared with another copy, unresolved V genes account for less than half of the shortfall, and the remainder is unexplained. Here the sample has 300,000 to 400,000 clones; 89% occur a single time. The ten largest clones add up to 4.5% to 6.5% of the sample. The sequenced material came from PBMCs or T cells enriched from blood (not recorded which). The receptor source for this set is a man between 60 and 75 years old who had recovered from COVID-19.

The rearrangement links TRBV6-6 to TRBJ1-4; a weak D match, TRBD1 (6 bases). CDR1 and CDR2 (germline): MNHNY, SVGAGI (reference sequence). This CDR3 is built from 15 residues. Trimming removed 7 bases from V and 5 bases from J, with 17 bases in between. The CDR3 sequence: CASTKRGAPNEKLFF. CDR3 bases: TGTGCCAGCACCAAGCGGGGGGCACCGAATGAAAAACTGTTTTTT.

The chain uses TRBV5-1 and TRBJ1-2; 10 nucleotides agree with TRBD1. The CDR3 has 15 residues. Germline V gene sequence: CDR1 SGHRS, CDR2 YFSETQ. Unmatched junction bases numbered 7, after V lost 5 bases and J lost 3 bases. CDR3 nucleotides: TGCGCCAGCAGGTACACGGGACAGGGGTACTATGGCTACACCTTC. The encoded protein is CASRYTGQGYYGYTF.

This sequence joins TRBV9 and TRBJ1-1; D is unclear. The germline V gene has CDR1 SGDLS and CDR2 YYNGEE. V shed 1 base and J shed 1 base, with 8 bases lying between them. CDR3 length equals 14 residues. The CDR3 bases are TGTGCCAGCAGCGTATTGACAAGGAACACTGAAGCTTTCTTT. Its protein product is CASSVLTRNTEAFF.

V usage is TRBV6-5 and J usage is TRBJ1-2; D call uncertain. This CDR3 contains 12 residues. V lost 8 bases, J lost 4 bases, and 11 bases lay in between. Germline-derived CDR1 and CDR2 are MNHEY and SVGAGI. The CDR3 is CASSYSLYGYTF. The CDR3 bases are TGTGCCAGCTCATACAGCCTCTATGGCTACACCTTC.

The chain joins TRBV5-1 to TRBJ2-1; D gene ambiguous. V shed 5 bases and J shed 3 bases, with 12 bases lying between them. Per germline, CDR1 SGHRS and CDR2 YFSETQ. The CDR3 extends over 14 amino acids. In DNA form, the CDR3 reads TGCGCCAGCAGGCAGGTACCGGACTACAATGAGCAGTTCTTC. This codes for CASRQVPDYNEQFF. The whole variable domain, remainder taken from reference TRBV5-1 and TRBJ2-1, is KAGVTQTPRYLIKTRGQQVTLSCSPISGHRSVSWYQQTPGQGLQFLFEYFSETQRNKGNFPGRFSGRQFSNSRSEMNVSTLELGDSALYLCASRQVPDYNEQFFGPGTRLTVL.

The sample holds one count of this clone. The rearrangement joins TRBV18 to TRBJ2-7, with D possibly TRBD2 on 6 matching bases. Trimming stripped 3 bases from V and 6 bases from J, with 15 bases between. This CDR3 contains 14 residues. Per the germline V gene, CDR1 is KGHSH and CDR2 is LQKENI. For the CDR3, the DNA is TGTGCCAGCTCACCGTCTGGGGTCGGGAGCGAGCAGTACTTC. Translating it yields CASSPSGVGSEQYF.

V usage is TRBV28 and J usage is TRBJ2-1, with D tentatively TRBD2 (5 bases). The length of the CDR3 is 15 residues. Germline CDR1 MDHEN, CDR2 SYDVKM. The V end was cut by 4 bases, the J end by 8 bases, with 18 bases between. The CDR3 bases are TGTGCCAGCAGTTCGTTAGGGAGCCTCGGCGATGAGCAGTTCTTC. Translating it yields CASSSLGSLGDEQFF.

V and J are TRBV7-3 and TRBJ2-1; weak D call: TRBD1 (5 bases). Germline lookup yields CDR1 SGHTA and CDR2 FQGTGA. The CDR3 is made up of 15 amino acids. V was cut by 5 bases and J by 3 bases, with 14 bases left in between. The CDR3 DNA follows: TGTGCCAGCAGCCCCAACCCGACAGTCTACAATGAGCAGTTCTTC. This translates into CASSPNPTVYNEQFF.

J is TRBJ2-1 and V is TRBV7-3; tentative D call: TRBD2 (6 bases). Germline assignment: CDR1 SGHTA and CDR2 FQGTGA. V was shortened by 5 bases and J by 6 bases, with 14 bases between the two germline ends. The CDR3 sequence is 14 residues long. The CDR3, as DNA: TGTGCCAGCAGCCCGGGGGAGCTAGGCAATGAGCAGTTCTTC. It is translated as CASSPGELGNEQFF.

This chain joins TRBV10-3 and TRBJ1-3; D is undetermined. Per germline, CDR1 ENHRY and CDR2 SYGVKD. V lost 4 bases, J lost 8 bases, and 15 bases lay in between. There are 14 residues in the CDR3. The CDR3 sequence is CAISASGTEDTIYF. CDR3 DNA: TGTGCCATCAGTGCCAGTGGAACCGAGGACACCATATATTTT.